This entry describes one TCR beta chain. The CDR3 spans 15 residues. The V gene's germline CDR1 is SGHTA and CDR2 FQGTGA. Trimming took 1 base from V and 2 from J; bases not matched to a gene: 4. The entry originates in a study of radiotherapy plus CTLA-4 blockade in lung cancer. Assay used: immunoSEQ multiplex PCR; TCRdb lists only in-frame clones, some missing. The data contain about 53,000 clones, around 83% of them singletons. This sequence joins TRBV7-3 and TRBJ2-5; 7 bases align to TRBD1. Sequenced material: peripheral blood, taken from a patient treated with radiotherapy plus ipilimumab. This TCR derives from a human donor with non-small cell lung cancer whose response to radiotherapy plus ipilimumab could not be evaluated. In nucleotides, the CDR3 is TGTGCCAGCAGCTTAAACGGACAGGAACAAGAGACCCAGTACTTC. Its protein is CASSLNGQEQETQYF.